The next 7 T cell receptor beta chains were all read from a single sample in a study of cytomegalovirus exposure and HLA in healthy donors. A multiplex PCR was run with 60 Vbeta primers and 13 Jbeta primers. Profiling relied on immunoSEQ multiplex PCR, and the TCRdb table lists in-frame clones only, not all of them. The sample lists about 300,000 clones; more than 80% were seen once. Input material: PBMCs. The receptors derive from a man aged 35-49 years in good health and CMV-seropositive.

This sequence joins TRBV6-4 and TRBJ2-3; 13 bases match TRBD2. The CDR3 extends over 18 amino acids. V lost 3 bases and J lost 0; bases outside the gene matches: 6. Germline lookup yields CDR1 MRHNA and CDR2 SNTAGT. The CDR3 loop is CASSDPSGLAGSTDTQYF. Written as DNA, the CDR3 is TGTGCCAGCAGTGATCCCTCGGGACTAGCGGGAAGCACAGATACGCAGTATTTT.

The chain uses TRBV7-6 and TRBJ2-6; D is unclear. Looked up from germline, CDR1 is SGHVS and CDR2 is FNYEAQ. V gave up 1 base and J gave up 4 bases, with 14 bases separating them. CDR3 length: 17 residues. DNA of the CDR3: TGTGCCAGCAGCTTAGGTATCGGTGTATCCGGGGCCAACGTCCTGACTTTC. This codes for CASSLGIGVSGANVLTF.

The chain has TRBV5-1 and TRBJ1-1; possibly TRBD1 for D (5 bases). The CDR3 runs to 15 residues. CDR1 is SGHRS, CDR2 YFSETQ, per germline. V was shortened by 0 bases and J by 8 bases, with 17 bases between the two germline ends. The CDR3 DNA follows: TGCGCCAGCAGCTTGGCCGGGGGAGCGATACCAGAAGCTTTCTTT. This codes for CASSLAGGAIPEAFF.

The chain carries TRBV5-6 and TRBJ2-3; the D is unclear. Germline V gene sequence: CDR1 SGHDT, CDR2 YYEEEE. Trimming took off 0 bases at V and 7 bases at J, with 18 bases between the two ends. The CDR3 runs 16 residues. CDR3 nucleotide sequence: TGTGCCAGCAGCTTGGCGGTGGCAGGCCACAGCTATACGCAGTATTTT. It translates to CASSLAVAGHSYTQYF.

The chain joins TRBV19 to TRBJ1-5; no reliable D call. V lost 3 bases and J 5 bases, leaving 8 bases between the germline ends. Germline CDR1 is LNHDA and CDR2 is SQIVND (reference sequence). This CDR3 region has 13 residues. In DNA, the CDR3 is TGTGCCAGTAGTATGGCAGTCCATCAGCCCCAGCATTTT. The encoded protein is CASSMAVHQPQHF.

V and J are TRBV5-1 and TRBJ2-3; 10 bases are a match to TRBD2. Germline CDR1 and CDR2: SGHRS and YFSETQ. V dropped 4 bases and J dropped 4; count of bases not matched to a gene: 9. The CDR3 length is 16 residues. CDR3 sequence reads: CASSLPGLADADTQYF. CDR3 sequence (DNA): TGCGCCAGCAGCCTCCCCGGACTAGCGGACGCAGATACGCAGTATTTT.

The J gene is TRBJ2-1, the V gene TRBV7-9, with 10 bases lining up with TRBD2. Germline V gives CDR1 SEHNR, CDR2 FQNEAQ (reference sequence). CDR3 length: 15 amino acids. V was clipped by 3 bases and J by 5 bases; unmatched bases: 4. CDR3 DNA: TGTGCCAGCAGCTTCGGCGGACTAGCGGACAATGAGCAGTTCTTC. Translation: CASSFGGLADNEQFF.